This record covers a single T cell receptor (beta chain). These data belong to a study of blood T cell repertoires in COVID-19. Study-level background: The United States, Italy and Spain provided the acute and convalescent COVID-19 samples. T cells, B-cell-depleted T cells, or PBMCs provided the cDNA or gDNA that served as material.

Per the study methods: Estimated nucleated cell counts came from reference gene primer amplification. This table comes from immunoSEQ multiplex PCR, and its TCRdb copy is limited to in-frame clones, with some not included. That table is the source of V, J and clone size, and D and trimming were worked out from the DNA. The sample contains 90,000 or so clones, roughly 86% of which appear only once. V was clipped by 5 bases and J by 2 bases, with 10 bases between them. This CDR3 contains 13 residues. The source is a human donor in a cohort sampled during active COVID-19. The sequenced sample consisted of peripheral blood. J is TRBJ2-7 and V is TRBV12-3 or TRBV12-4; D perhaps matches TRBD2 (6 bases). DNA of the CDR3: TGTGCCAGCAGTGGGTGGGGGGCCTACGAGCAGTACTTC. Translated, it gives CASSGWGAYEQYF.